This passage covers 9 T cell receptor beta chains from one sample sequenced in a study of blood T cell repertoires in COVID-19. Here immunoSEQ multiplex PCR was the method, and the copy in TCRdb shows in-frame clones only, minus some. Of 280,000 or so clones detected, about 85% appear once; the ten largest clones hold less than 15%. Sequencing was performed on peripheral blood. The receptors come from a human donor in a cohort sampled during active COVID-19.

This rearrangement joins TRBV18 to TRBJ2-1; TRBD2 agrees at 7 bases. This CDR3 region has 14 residues. Germline-derived CDR1 and CDR2 are KGHSH and LQKENI. V was pared by 0 bases and J by 8 bases, with 4 bases of the junction left unmatched. CDR3 residues: CASSPPSGEDEQFF. The CDR3 DNA reads as TGTGCCAGCTCACCACCGAGCGGGGAGGATGAGCAGTTCTTC.

This clone has more than one count but fewer than ten. The gene calls are TRBV9 and TRBJ2-2; D is uncertain. This CDR3 is built from 14 residues. Germline loops: CDR1 SGDLS, CDR2 YYNGEE. With 1 base removed from V and 1 base from J, the gap between germline ends came to 5 bases. CDR3 nucleotide sequence: TGTGCCAGCAGCGTATCAATGAACACCGGGGAGCTGTTTTTT. It codes for CASSVSMNTGELFF.

The chain recombines TRBV4-1 with TRBJ2-1; maybe TRBD1 (6 bases). This CDR3 is 12 amino acids long. V was clipped by 4 bases and J by 9 bases, with 10 bases between them. Germline assignment: CDR1 MGHRA and CDR2 YSYEKL. Here the CDR3 DNA reads TGCGCCAGCAGCCCGCAGGGGCTTGAGCAGTTCTTC. Its protein is CASSPQGLEQFF.

The CDR3: CASSSQPPYEQYF. The CDR3 bases are TGTGCCAGCAGTTCACAACCACCCTACGAGCAGTACTTC. This chain joins TRBV27 and TRBJ2-7; unclear D gene. V lost 4 bases and J 2 bases, leaving 9 bases between the germline ends. The CDR3 covers 13 residues. Germline values: CDR1 MNHEY, CDR2 SMNVEV (reference sequence).

The chain carries TRBV21-1 and TRBJ2-7; TRBD2 reflects the table's D call only, with no check against the DNA. TRBV21-1 is a listed pseudogene. The CDR3 runs to 16 residues. The CDR3 region has the DNA TGTGCCAGCAGCAAGGTTGAGGGGAGGTCGGCTTACGAGCAGTACTTC. Residues: CASSKVEGRSAYEQYF.

This chain links TRBV18 with TRBJ1-2; the match to TRBD1 covers 7 bases. V lost 4 bases, J lost 2 bases, and 4 bases stayed unmatched. The CDR3 is made up of 14 amino acids. Germline V lookup: CDR1 KGHSH, CDR2 LQKENI. For the CDR3, the DNA is TGTGCCAGCTCACTTACGGGACAGAACTATGGCTACACCTTC. Translated, it gives CASSLTGQNYGYTF.

The V gene is TRBV29-1, the J gene TRBJ2-5; TRBD2 is a possible D gene (5 bases). The CDR3 has 13 residues. Germline-derived CDR1 and CDR2 are SQVTM and ANQGSEA. V was clipped by 6 bases and J by 2 bases, with 13 bases between them. The CDR3 bases are TGCAGCGTCATTGGACTCGTTCAAGAGACCCAGTACTTC. Protein product: CSVIGLVQETQYF.

The chain couples TRBV4-2 to TRBJ2-1; 13 bases line up with TRBD2. Germline CDR1 reads LGHNA; CDR2 reads YNFKEQ. The CDR3 has 16 amino acids. V was pared by 0 bases and J by 8 bases, with 4 bases of the junction left unmatched. The CDR3 spells CASSQEGTSGNDEQFF. The CDR3 coding sequence is TGTGCCAGCAGCCAAGAGGGGACTAGCGGGAATGATGAGCAGTTCTTC.

This chain connects TRBV29-1 to TRBJ2-7; 10 bases are a match to TRBD2. V dropped 4 bases and J dropped 2; count of bases not matched to a gene: 8. The germline V gene has CDR1 SQVTM and CDR2 ANQGSEA. This CDR3 region has 15 residues. The CDR3 region is CSVVRSGTSAYEQYF. The CDR3 nucleotides are TGCAGCGTTGTGCGCTCCGGGACTAGCGCCTACGAGCAGTACTTC.